This T cell receptor beta chain was documented in a study of neoadjuvant anti-PD-1 for oral cavity cancer. Looking at the study overall: Nivolumab at 3 mg/kg was mostly given biweekly, three to four doses, pre-surgery. Around day 43, patients without progression received a fourth nivolumab dose before surgery.

This clone has only a few counts. As to time point: after neoadjuvant nivolumab, at surgical resection. These oral cavity squamous cell carcinomas were HPV-negative and locally advanced. The assay was immunoSEQ multiplex PCR, and TCRdb's table has in-frame clones only and misses some. The profile shows under 8,000 clones, around three fifths of them singletons. J lost 5 bases, V lost 6 bases, and 4 bases had no gene match. This CDR3 has 12 residues. Germline CDR1 and CDR2: MGHDK and SYGVNS. V usage is TRBV25-1 and J usage is TRBJ2-7; 7 positions agree with TRBD1. This receptor was identified in a person aged 35-79 years with oral cavity squamous cell carcinoma. The material was PBMCs, obtained after nivolumab (anti-PD-1) treatment. The CDR3 sequence: CASSHTGDEQYF. The CDR3 DNA follows: TGTGCCAGCAGCCACACAGGGGACGAGCAGTACTTC.